The clone carrying this TCR beta chain occurred many times. Antigen specificity is unknown. After constant-region reverse-primer amplification, full-length variable regions underwent semi-nested PCR with Nested Universal Primer A. TCRdb reprocessed the 5' RACE reads via MiXCR and lists one record per CDR3 protein. This sample has 52,000 or so distinct CDR3 sequences, with around 20% found just once. Trimming took off 3 bases at V and 1 base at J, with 10 bases between the two ends. Germline values: CDR1 SGHAT, CDR2 FQNNGV. The CDR3 has 15 amino acids. Overall study results and limits: Greatest tumor Treg TCR overlap was with tumor naive CD4+ cells.

Cells sorted as Tregs were CD4+, CD25+ and CD127-/low. The receptor's source is a female donor with breast cancer. This rearrangement joins TRBV11-2 to TRBJ2-4; maybe TRBD1 (5 bases). Source material: tumor-infiltrating Tregs sorted from the breast tumor. CDR3 amino acids: CASSFRAEAKNIQYF. As DNA, the CDR3 is TGTGCCAGCAGCTTCAGGGCGGAGGCCAAAAACATTCAGTACTTC.